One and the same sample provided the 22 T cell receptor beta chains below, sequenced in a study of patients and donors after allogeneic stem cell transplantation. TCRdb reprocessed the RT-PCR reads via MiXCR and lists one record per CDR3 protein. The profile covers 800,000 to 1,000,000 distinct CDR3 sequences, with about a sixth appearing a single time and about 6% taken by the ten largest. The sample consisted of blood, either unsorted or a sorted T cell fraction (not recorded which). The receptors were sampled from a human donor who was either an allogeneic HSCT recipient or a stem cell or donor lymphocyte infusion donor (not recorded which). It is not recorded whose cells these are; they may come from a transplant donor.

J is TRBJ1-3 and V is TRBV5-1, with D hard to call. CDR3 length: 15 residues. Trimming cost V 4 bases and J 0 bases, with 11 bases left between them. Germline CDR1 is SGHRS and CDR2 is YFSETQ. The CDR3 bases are TGCGCCAGCAGCCACGGTACTGCCTCTGGAAACACCATATATTTT. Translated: CASSHGTASGNTIYF.

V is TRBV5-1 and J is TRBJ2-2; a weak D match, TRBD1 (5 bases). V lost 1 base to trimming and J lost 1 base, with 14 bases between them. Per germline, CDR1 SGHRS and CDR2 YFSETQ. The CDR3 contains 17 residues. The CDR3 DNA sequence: TGCGCCAGCAGCTTGAGCCGACAGATGATGAACACCGGGGAGCTGTTTTTT. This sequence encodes CASSLSRQMMNTGELFF.

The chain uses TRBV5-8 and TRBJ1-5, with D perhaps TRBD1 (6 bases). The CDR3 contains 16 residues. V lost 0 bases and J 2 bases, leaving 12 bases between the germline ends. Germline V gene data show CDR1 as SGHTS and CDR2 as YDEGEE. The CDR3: CASSLARGPGNQPQHF. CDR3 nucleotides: TGTGCCAGCAGCTTGGCGCGGGGGCCAGGCAATCAGCCCCAGCATTTT.

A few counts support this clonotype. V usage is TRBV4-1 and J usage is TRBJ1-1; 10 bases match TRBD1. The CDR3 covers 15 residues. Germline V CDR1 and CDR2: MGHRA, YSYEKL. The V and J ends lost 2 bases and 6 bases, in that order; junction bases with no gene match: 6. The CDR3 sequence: CASSQRDRGPPEAFF. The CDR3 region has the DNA TGCGCCAGCAGCCAACGGGACAGGGGCCCACCTGAAGCTTTCTTT.

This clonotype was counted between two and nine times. CDR3 sequence (DNA): TGCAGTGCAGCCCCTAGCGGGGTCGACGAGCAGTACTTC. This codes for CSAAPSGVDEQYF. The gene calls are TRBV20-1 and TRBJ2-7, with 9 nucleotides matching TRBD2. Germline-derived CDR1 and CDR2 are DFQATT and SNEGSKA (reference sequence). The CDR3 extends over 13 amino acids. With V trimmed by 6 bases and J by 5 bases, 8 bases remained unmatched.

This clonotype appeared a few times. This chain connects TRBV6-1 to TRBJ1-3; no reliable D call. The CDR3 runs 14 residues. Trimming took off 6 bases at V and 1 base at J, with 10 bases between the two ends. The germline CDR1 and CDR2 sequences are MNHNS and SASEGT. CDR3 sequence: CASSVEVSGNTIYF. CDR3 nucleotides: TGTGCCAGCAGCGTAGAAGTATCTGGAAACACCATATATTTT.

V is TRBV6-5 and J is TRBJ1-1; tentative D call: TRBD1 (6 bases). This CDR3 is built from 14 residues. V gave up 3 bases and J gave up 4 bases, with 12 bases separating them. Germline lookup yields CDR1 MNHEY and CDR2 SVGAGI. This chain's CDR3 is CASSYYRVGTEAFF. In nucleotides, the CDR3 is TGTGCCAGCAGTTATTACAGGGTTGGCACTGAAGCTTTCTTT.

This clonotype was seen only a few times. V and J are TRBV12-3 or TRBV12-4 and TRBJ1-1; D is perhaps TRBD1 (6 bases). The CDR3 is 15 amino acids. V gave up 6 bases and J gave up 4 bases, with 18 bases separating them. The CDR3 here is CASRKSTGSGTEAFF. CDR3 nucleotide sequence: TGTGCCAGCAGGAAAAGTACAGGGTCGGGCACTGAAGCTTTCTTT.

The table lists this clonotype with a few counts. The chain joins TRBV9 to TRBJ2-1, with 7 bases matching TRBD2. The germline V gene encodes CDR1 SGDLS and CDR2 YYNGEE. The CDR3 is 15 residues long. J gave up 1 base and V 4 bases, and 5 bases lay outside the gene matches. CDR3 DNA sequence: TGTGCCAGCAGCCCCGGGACTATATCCTACAATGAGCAGTTCTTC. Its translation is CASSPGTISYNEQFF.

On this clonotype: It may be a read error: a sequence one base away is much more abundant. CDR3 coding DNA: TGCGCCAGCAGCCAAGATCGAGGACTAGCGGGAGAGCGGGGGACCCAGTACTTC. Its translation is CASSQDRGLAGERGTQYF. The V gene is TRBV4-1, the J gene TRBJ2-5; TRBD2 matches 13 bases. The trim removed 0 bases at V and 7 bases at J, leaving 11 bases unmatched. The CDR3 covers 18 residues. Germline CDR1 MGHRA, CDR2 YSYEKL.

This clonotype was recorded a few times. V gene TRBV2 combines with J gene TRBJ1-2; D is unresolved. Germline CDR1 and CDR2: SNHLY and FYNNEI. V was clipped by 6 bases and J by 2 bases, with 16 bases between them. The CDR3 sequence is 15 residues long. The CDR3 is CASRLRQVDNYGYTF. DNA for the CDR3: TGTGCCAGCAGACTAAGACAAGTAGACAACTATGGCTACACCTTC.

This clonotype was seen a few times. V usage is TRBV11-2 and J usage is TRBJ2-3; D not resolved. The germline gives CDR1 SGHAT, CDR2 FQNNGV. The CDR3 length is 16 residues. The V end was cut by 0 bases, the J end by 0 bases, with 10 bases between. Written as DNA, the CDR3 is TGTGCCAGCAGCTTAGAAGGCTTACATAGCACAGATACGCAGTATTTT. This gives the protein CASSLEGLHSTDTQYF.

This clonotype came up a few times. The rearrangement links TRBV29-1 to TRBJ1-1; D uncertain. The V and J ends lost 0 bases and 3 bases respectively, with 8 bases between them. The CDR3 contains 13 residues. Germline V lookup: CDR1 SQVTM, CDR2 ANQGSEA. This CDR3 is CSVEDGGYTEAFF. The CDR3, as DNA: TGCAGCGTTGAAGATGGCGGGTACACTGAAGCTTTCTTT.

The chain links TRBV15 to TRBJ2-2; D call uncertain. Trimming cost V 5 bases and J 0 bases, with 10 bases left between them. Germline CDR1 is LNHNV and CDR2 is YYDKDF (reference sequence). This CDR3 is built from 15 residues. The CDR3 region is CATSYEGPNTGELFF. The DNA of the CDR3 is TGTGCCACCAGCTATGAAGGTCCGAACACCGGGGAGCTGTTTTTT.

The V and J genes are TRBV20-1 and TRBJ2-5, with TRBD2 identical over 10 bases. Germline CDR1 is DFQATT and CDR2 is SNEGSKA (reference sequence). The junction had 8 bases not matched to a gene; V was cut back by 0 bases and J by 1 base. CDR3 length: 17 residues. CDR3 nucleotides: TGCAGTGCTAGAGATCGATGGACTAGCGGATCCCAAGAGACCCAGTACTTC. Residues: CSARDRWTSGSQETQYF.

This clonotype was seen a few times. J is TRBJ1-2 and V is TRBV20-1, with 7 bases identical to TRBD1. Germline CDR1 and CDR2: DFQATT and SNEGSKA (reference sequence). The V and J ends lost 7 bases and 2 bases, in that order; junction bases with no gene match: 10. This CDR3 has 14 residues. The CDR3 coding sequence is TGCAGTGGAAAATCGACAGGGAAGAACTATGGCTACACCTTC. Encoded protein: CSGKSTGKNYGYTF.

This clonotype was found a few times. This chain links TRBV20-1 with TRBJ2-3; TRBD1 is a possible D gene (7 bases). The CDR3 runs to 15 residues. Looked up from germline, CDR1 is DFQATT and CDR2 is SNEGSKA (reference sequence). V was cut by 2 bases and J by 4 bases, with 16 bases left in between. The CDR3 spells CSARRGVRGSDTQYF. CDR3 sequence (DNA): TGCAGTGCTAGAAGGGGGGTCAGGGGGTCAGATACGCAGTATTTT.

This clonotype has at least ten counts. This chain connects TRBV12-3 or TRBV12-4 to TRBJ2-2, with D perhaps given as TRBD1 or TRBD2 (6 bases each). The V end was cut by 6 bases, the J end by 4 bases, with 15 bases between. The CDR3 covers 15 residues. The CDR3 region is CASSKRGEPTGELFF. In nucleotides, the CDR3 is TGTGCCAGCAGCAAGAGGGGGGAGCCCACCGGGGAGCTGTTTTTT.

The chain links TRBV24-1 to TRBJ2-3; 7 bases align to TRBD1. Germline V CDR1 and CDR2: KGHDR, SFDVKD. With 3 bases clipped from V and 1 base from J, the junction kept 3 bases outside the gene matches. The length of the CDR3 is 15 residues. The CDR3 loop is CATSDAGGRTDTQYF. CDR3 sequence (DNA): TGTGCCACCAGTGATGCAGGGGGTCGCACAGATACGCAGTATTTT.

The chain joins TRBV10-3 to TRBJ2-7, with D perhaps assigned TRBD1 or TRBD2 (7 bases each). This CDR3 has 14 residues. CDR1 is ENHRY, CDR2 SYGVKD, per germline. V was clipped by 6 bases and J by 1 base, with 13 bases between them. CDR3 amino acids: CAIRGGGQSYEQYF. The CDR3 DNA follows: TGTGCCATCAGGGGGGGGGGACAGTCCTACGAGCAGTACTTC.

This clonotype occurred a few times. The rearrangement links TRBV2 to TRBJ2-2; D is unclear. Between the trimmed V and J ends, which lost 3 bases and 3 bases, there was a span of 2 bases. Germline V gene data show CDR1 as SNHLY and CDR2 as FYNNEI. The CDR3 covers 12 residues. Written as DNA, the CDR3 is TGTGCCAGCAGTGACGACACCGGGGAGCTGTTTTTT. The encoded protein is CASSDDTGELFF.

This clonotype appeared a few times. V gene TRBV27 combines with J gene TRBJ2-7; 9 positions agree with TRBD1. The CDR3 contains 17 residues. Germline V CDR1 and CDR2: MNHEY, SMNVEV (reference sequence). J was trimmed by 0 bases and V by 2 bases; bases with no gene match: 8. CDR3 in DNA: TGTGCCAGCAGTTTAGTTGGAAGGGACAGGGCCTCCTACGAGCAGTACTTC. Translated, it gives CASSLVGRDRASYEQYF.